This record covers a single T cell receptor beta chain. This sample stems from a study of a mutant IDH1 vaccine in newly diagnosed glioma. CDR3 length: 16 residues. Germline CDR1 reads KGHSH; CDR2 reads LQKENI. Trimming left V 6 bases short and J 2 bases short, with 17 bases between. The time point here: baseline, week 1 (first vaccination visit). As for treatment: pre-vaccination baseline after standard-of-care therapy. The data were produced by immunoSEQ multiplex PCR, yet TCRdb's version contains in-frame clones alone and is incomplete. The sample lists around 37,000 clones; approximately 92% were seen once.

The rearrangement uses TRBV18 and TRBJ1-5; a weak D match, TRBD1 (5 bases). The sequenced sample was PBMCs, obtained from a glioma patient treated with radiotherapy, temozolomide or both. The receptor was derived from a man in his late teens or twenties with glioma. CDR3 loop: CASSPAGVGGNQPQHF. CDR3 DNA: TGTGCCAGCTCTCCCGCGGGGGTAGGGGGCAATCAGCCCCAGCATTTT. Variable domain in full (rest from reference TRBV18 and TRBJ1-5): NAGVMQNPRHLVRRRGQEARLRCSPMKGHSHVYWYRQLPEEGLKFMVYLQKENIIDESGMPKERFSAEFPKEGPSILRIQQVVRGDSAAYFCASSPAGVGGNQPQHFGDGTRLSIL.